Listed below are T cell receptor beta chains from one sample, sequenced in a study of sequential checkpoint blockade in melanoma. Repertoires were generated with immunoSEQ multiplex PCR, while TCRdb's copy carries only in-frame clones and drops some. This sample has around 11,000 clones, with 55% to 70% found just once. The sample was CD8+ T cells sorted from blood (inferred from file names), taken from a patient given nivolumab and ipilimumab in sequence. The source of these receptors is a human donor with melanoma. The CDR3 runs from the conserved cysteine through the conserved F or W. A D gene is named only where the DNA matches it firmly. Size tells how often a clone was seen (once, few, many) or the class of an expanded clone, and some rows leave it out.

clone_size d_call j_call v_call cdr3_aa cdr3_nt
NA NA TRBJ2-7 TRBV7-8 CASSSRRDSYEQYF TGTGCCAGCAGTTCAAGGAGGGATTCGTACGAGCAGTACTTC
NA NA TRBJ2-1 TRBV5-1 CASSLFIQAQEQFF TGCGCCAGCAGCTTGTTTATACAGGCCCAAGAGCAGTTCTTC
NA NA TRBJ2-7 TRBV4-1 CASSHDYSYEQYF TGCGCCAGCAGCCACGACTACTCCTACGAGCAGTACTTC
NA NA TRBJ2-5 TRBV27 CASSLSAHGSVLETQYF TGTGCCAGCAGTTTAAGTGCTCACGGGTCAGTACTTGAGACCCAGTACTTC
NA NA TRBJ1-5 TRBV6-5 CASSYSSRGNQPQHF TGTGCCAGCAGTTACTCGTCCAGGGGCAATCAGCCCCAGCATTTT
few TRBD1 TRBJ1-6 TRBV4-3 CASSQTGDSSYNSPLHF TGCGCCAGCAGTCAGACAGGGGATAGCTCCTATAATTCACCCCTCCACTTT
NA NA TRBJ2-7 TRBV9 CASSPPTGHEQYF TGTGCCAGCAGCCCCCCGACTGGCCACGAGCAGTACTTC
once NA TRBJ2-3 TRBV4-2 CASRVRETDTQYF TGTGCCAGCAGGGTACGGGAAACAGATACGCAGTATTTT
few TRBD1 TRBJ1-5 TRBV28 CASNPQGGRQPQHF TGTGCCAGCAACCCCCAGGGGGGCAGGCAGCCCCAGCATTTT
few NA TRBJ2-1 TRBV7-9 CASSFHRPYNEQFF TGTGCCAGCAGCTTTCACAGACCCTACAATGAGCAGTTCTTC
NA TRBD1 TRBJ1-2 TRBV13 CASSLGQGEGYTF TGTGCCAGCAGCTTAGGGCAGGGGGAGGGCTACACCTTC
NA NA TRBJ2-5 TRBV7-9 CASSLGGRLETQYF TGTGCCAGCAGCTTAGGGGGCAGATTAGAGACCCAGTACTTC
NA NA TRBJ2-3 TRBV5-1 CASSSGEAYTDTQYF TGCGCCAGCAGCTCGGGGGAGGCATACACAGATACGCAGTATTTT
NA TRBD1 TRBJ1-6 TRBV6-5 CASRRTGVYNSPLHF TGTGCCAGCAGACGGACAGGCGTATATAATTCACCCCTCCACTTT
NA NA TRBJ2-7 TRBV10-1 CASSVGESYEQYF TGCGCCAGCAGTGTAGGAGAGTCCTACGAGCAGTACTTC
few TRBD1 TRBJ1-5 TRBV19 CASSTNRGFGNQPQHF TGTGCCAGTAGTACGAACAGGGGTTTCGGCAATCAGCCCCAGCATTTT
NA NA TRBJ2-5 TRBV18 CASSPAGLQETQYF TGTGCCAGCTCACCCGCAGGACTCCAAGAGACCCAGTACTTC
NA NA TRBJ2-7 TRBV4-3 CASSQVRGALTYEQYF TGCGCCAGCAGCCAAGTTCGGGGGGCCTTGACCTACGAGCAGTACTTC
NA TRBD2 TRBJ2-7 TRBV28 CASSFHVAGSEQYF TGTGCCAGCAGTTTTCATGTAGCGGGATCCGAGCAGTACTTC
NA NA TRBJ1-3 TRBV6-6 CASSYSANPGNTIYF TGTGCCAGCAGTTACTCGGCAAATCCCGGAAACACCATATATTTT
NA NA TRBJ2-3 TRBV7-9 CASSPLGPTDTQYF TGTGCCAGCAGCCCCCTGGGGCCAACAGATACGCAGTATTTT
NA TRBD1 TRBJ2-7 TRBV27 CASSFSSGTGSSYEQYF TGTGCCAGCAGTTTCTCCTCCGGGACAGGAAGCTCCTACGAGCAGTACTTC
NA TRBD1 TRBJ2-2 TRBV28 CASSLGTVSTGELFF TGTGCCAGCAGTTTAGGGACAGTATCCACCGGGGAGCTGTTTTTT
NA TRBD1 TRBJ2-5 TRBV4-3 CASSPLGGRGLGEQYF TGCGCCAGCAGCCCCCTAGGAGGCAGGGGGCTTGGGGAGCAGTACTTC
NA NA TRBJ2-1 TRBV19 CATTAGNEQFF TGTGCCACCACCGCAGGGAATGAGCAGTTCTTC
NA NA TRBJ1-5 TRBV19 CASSIGGVVNVPQHF TGTGCCAGTAGTATTGGGGGGGTCGTGAATGTGCCCCAGCATTTT
NA TRBD1 TRBJ2-7 TRBV7-9 CASSSLGDRGHEQYF TGTGCCAGCAGCTCCCTAGGGGACAGGGGCCACGAGCAGTACTTC
NA TRBD2 TRBJ2-1 TRBV5-1 CASSQGTSGRARSYNEQFF TGCGCCAGCAGCCAAGGGACTAGCGGGAGGGCCAGGTCCTACAATGAGCAGTTCTTC
NA NA TRBJ2-1 TRBV4-1 CASSQEGRKRGNEQFF TGCGCCAGCAGCCAAGAGGGCAGAAAAAGAGGGAATGAGCAGTTCTTC
NA NA TRBJ1-2 TRBV29-1 CSVTGGRNYGYTF TGCAGCGTGACTGGGGGCAGGAACTATGGCTACACCTTC
NA NA TRBJ2-3 TRBV7-6 CASSLLYKKQYF TGTGCCAGCAGCTTATTGTACAAAAAACAGTATTTT
NA TRBD2 TRBJ2-1 TRBV7-9 CASSVSGRSYNEQFF TGTGCCAGCAGCGTTAGCGGGAGGTCCTACAATGAGCAGTTCTTC
NA NA TRBJ1-2 TRBV6-1 CASIAGDGYTF TGTGCCAGCATTGCGGGGGATGGCTACACCTTC
once NA TRBJ1-1 TRBV5-4 CASSLAIGIHTEAFF TGTGCCAGCAGCTTGGCTATCGGGATTCACACTGAAGCTTTCTTT
NA NA TRBJ2-5 TRBV7-9 CASSSDRYQETQYF TGTGCCAGCAGCTCCGACAGGTACCAAGAGACCCAGTACTTC
NA NA TRBJ2-7 TRBV4-2 CASSQGTGLTYEQYF TGTGCCAGCAGCCAAGGAACAGGTCTAACCTACGAGCAGTACTTC
NA NA TRBJ2-7 TRBV4-2 CASSQRGGFGAYEQYF TGTGCCAGCAGCCAGAGGGGGGGGTTTGGGGCCTACGAGCAGTACTTC
NA NA TRBJ1-5 TRBV28 CANPYAGGIRDQPQHF TGTGCCAACCCTTACGCGGGGGGTATTAGAGATCAGCCCCAGCATTTT
once TRBD1 TRBJ2-7 TRBV5-4 CASSNDRGLSYEQYF TGTGCCAGCAGCAACGACAGGGGACTCTCCTACGAGCAGTACTTC
once TRBD2 TRBJ2-7 TRBV13 CASSLGAGAGEQYF TGTGCCAGCAGCTTAGGGGCGGGAGCGGGTGAGCAGTACTTC
medium-sized TRBD1 TRBJ2-5 TRBV7-9 CASSGQGRETQYF TGTGCCAGCAGCGGACAGGGGAGAGAGACCCAGTACTTC
NA TRBD2 TRBJ2-7 TRBV4-2 CASSQGTSFYEQYF TGTGCCAGCAGCCAGGGGACTAGCTTCTACGAGCAGTACTTC
medium-sized TRBD1 TRBJ2-1 TRBV4-1 CASSQDRWTGGYNEQFF TGCGCCAGCAGCCAAGATCGGTGGACAGGGGGATACAATGAGCAGTTCTTC
NA TRBD2 TRBJ2-5 TRBV6-5 CASSSGTSGIQETQYF TGTGCCAGCAGTTCCGGGACTAGCGGAATACAAGAGACCCAGTACTTC
NA TRBD2 TRBJ2-5 TRBV6-5 CASRERGRPSETQYF TGTGCCAGCAGAGAACGCGGGAGGCCCTCAGAGACCCAGTACTTC
NA NA TRBJ1-3 TRBV7-6 CASSPRSSGNTIYF TGTGCCAGCAGCCCTAGAAGCTCTGGAAACACCATATATTTT
NA TRBD1 TRBJ1-1 TRBV5-6 CASSLVRVTGKPNTEAFF TGTGCCAGCAGCTTGGTAAGGGTGACAGGGAAACCCAACACTGAAGCTTTCTTT
NA NA TRBJ1-2 TRBV19 CASSMGTGSSYGYTF TGTGCCAGTAGTATGGGTACAGGGAGTAGCTATGGCTACACCTTC
NA TRBD1 TRBJ2-1 TRBV7-6 CASSWGTGIGDEQFF TGTGCCAGCAGCTGGGGGACAGGAATAGGGGATGAGCAGTTCTTC
NA NA TRBJ2-1 TRBV6-6 CASSYSNYNEQFF TGTGCCAGCAGTTATTCTAACTACAATGAGCAGTTCTTC
NA NA TRBJ2-7 TRBV27 CASSVPGYEQYF TGTGCCAGCAGTGTACCCGGCTACGAGCAGTACTTC
NA NA TRBJ2-7 TRBV13 CASSPAPSGEQYF TGTGCCAGCAGCCCCGCCCCTAGTGGCGAGCAGTACTTC